This section outlines one T cell receptor beta chain sequence together with its context. The data stem from a study of PD-L1 blockade in urothelial cancer. Study details: Median T cell yield from blood was 110,000 to 150,000.

Method: immunoSEQ multiplex PCR; TCRdb's copy keeps in-frame clones and lacks some. The sample contains 85,000 to 100,000 clones, 85% to 95% of which appear only once. Locally advanced or metastatic urothelial carcinoma was present in patients. Per patient, between 1 and 8 samples were collected at pretreatment and on-treatment time points. V lost 3 bases, J lost 4 bases, and 8 bases lay in between. There are 14 residues in the CDR3. The V gene's germline CDR1 is SGHNT and CDR2 YYREEE (reference sequence). This receptor was taken from a man between 60 and 75 years old with urothelial cancer. This specimen consisted of PBMCs, obtained around atezolizumab (anti-PD-L1) treatment. This chain joins TRBV5-4 and TRBJ2-6, with D possibly being TRBD1 (5 bases). In DNA form, the CDR3 reads TGTGCCAGCAGCTCAGGGCTGGGGGCCAACGTCCTGACTTTC. Its translation: CASSSGLGANVLTF.